This TCR beta chain appears in the sequencing data of a study of cytomegalovirus exposure and HLA in healthy donors. Study outcomes and limitations: Sequencing artifact likely explains a cluster of highly shared sequence variants. A later analysis revealed that TCR association rates differed between HLA loci, peaking at DRB1 and bottoming out at HLA-C. Data from an earlier analysis indicated that most TCR beta V segments were productive either about 90% or about 30% of the time.

CDR1 is KGHSH and CDR2 is LQKENI in the germline V gene. V shed 5 bases, J shed 5 bases, and the junction held 4 bases outside the gene matches. The CDR3 contains 15 residues. The primer mix had 60 Vbeta and 13 Jbeta primers. Data came from immunoSEQ multiplex PCR; TCRdb stores just in-frame clones and leaves some out. The sample carries some 250,000 clones, roughly 82% recorded once. This clone was observed a single time. Its antigen is as yet unknown. The source is a woman aged 40 to 55 in good health and CMV-seropositive. This sequence joins TRBV18 and TRBJ2-5; TRBD2 agrees at 14 bases. Material for sequencing was PBMCs. The CDR3 sequence is CASSFRTSGGETQYF. The CDR3 region has the DNA TGTGCCAGCTCATTCCGGACTAGCGGGGGGGAGACCCAGTACTTC.